The clone carrying this T cell receptor (beta chain) was counted many times. V lost 5 bases, J lost 4 bases, and 8 bases stayed unmatched. Germline loops: CDR1 DFQATT, CDR2 SNEGSKA (reference sequence). The CDR3 extends over 13 amino acids. The entry originates in a study of T-cell reconstitution after alpha-beta-depleted transplantation in children. Using unique molecular identifiers, the investigators prepared the TCRbeta library. TCRdb re-called the PCR reads through MiXCR, storing one row per CDR3 protein. Of some 530,000 distinct CDR3 sequences in the sample, around 13% are singletons; the top ten hold 5% to 6%.

The material was PBMCs from the stem cell graft donor, obtained from the stem cell graft. V and J are TRBV20-1 and TRBJ2-7, with 7 nucleotides matching TRBD1. The origin of this receptor is a human donor who donated a stem cell graft to a child with combined immunodeficiency. The CDR3 loop reads CSAPGLQGYEQYF. The CDR3, as DNA: TGCAGTGCTCCCGGGCTACAGGGGTACGAGCAGTACTTC.